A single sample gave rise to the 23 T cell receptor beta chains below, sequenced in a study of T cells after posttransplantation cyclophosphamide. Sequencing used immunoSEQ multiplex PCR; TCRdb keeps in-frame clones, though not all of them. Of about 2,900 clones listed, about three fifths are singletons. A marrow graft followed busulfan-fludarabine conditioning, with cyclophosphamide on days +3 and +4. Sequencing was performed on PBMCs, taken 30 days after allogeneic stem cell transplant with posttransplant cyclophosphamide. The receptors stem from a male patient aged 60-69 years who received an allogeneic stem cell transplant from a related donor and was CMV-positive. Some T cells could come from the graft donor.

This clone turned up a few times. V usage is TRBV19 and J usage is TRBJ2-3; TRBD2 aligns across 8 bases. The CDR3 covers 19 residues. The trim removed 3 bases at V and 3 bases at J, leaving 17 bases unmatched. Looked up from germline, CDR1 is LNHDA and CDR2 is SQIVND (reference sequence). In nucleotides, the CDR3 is TGTGCCAGTAGTATGTGGGGGTGGATGAGCGGGAGTACGACAGATACGCAGTATTTT. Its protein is CASSMWGWMSGSTTDTQYF.

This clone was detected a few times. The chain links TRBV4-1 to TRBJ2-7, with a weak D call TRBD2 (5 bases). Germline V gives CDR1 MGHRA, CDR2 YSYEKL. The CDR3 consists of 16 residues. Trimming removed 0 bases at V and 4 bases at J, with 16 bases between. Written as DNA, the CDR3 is TGCGCCAGCAGCCAAGAACTAAGGAGGCTACAATACGAGCAGTACTTC. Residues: CASSQELRRLQYEQYF.

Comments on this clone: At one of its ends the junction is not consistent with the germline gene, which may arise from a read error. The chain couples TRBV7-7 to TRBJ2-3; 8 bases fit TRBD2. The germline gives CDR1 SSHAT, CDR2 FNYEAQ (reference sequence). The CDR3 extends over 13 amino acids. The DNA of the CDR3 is TGTGCTAGCAGCCTTCGGGGGGGAGATACGCAGTATTTT. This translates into CASSLRGGDTQYF.

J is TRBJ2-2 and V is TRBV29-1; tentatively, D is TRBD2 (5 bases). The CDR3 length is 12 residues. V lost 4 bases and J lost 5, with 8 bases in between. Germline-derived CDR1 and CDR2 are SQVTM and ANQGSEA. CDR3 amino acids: CSVGPGTGELFF. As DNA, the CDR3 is TGCAGCGTTGGTCCGGGGACCGGGGAGCTGTTTTTT.

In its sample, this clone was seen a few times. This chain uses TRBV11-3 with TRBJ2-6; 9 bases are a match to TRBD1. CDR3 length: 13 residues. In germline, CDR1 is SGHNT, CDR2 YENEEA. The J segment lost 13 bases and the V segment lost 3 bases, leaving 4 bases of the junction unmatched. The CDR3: CASSFAGTGVLTF. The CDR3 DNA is TGTGCCAGCAGCTTTGCCGGGACAGGGGTCCTGACTTTC.

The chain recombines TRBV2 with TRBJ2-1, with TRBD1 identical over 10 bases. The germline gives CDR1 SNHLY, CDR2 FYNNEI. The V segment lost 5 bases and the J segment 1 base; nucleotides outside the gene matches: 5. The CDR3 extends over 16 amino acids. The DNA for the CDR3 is TGTGCCAGCAGTTACAGGACAGGGGGGTCCTACAATGAGCAGTTCTTC. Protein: CASSYRTGGSYNEQFF.

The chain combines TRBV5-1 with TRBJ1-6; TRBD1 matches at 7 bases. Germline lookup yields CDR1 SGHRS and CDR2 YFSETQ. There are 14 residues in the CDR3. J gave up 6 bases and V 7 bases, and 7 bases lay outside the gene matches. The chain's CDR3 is CASQRTGFNSPLHF. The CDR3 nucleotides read TGCGCCAGCCAGCGGACAGGATTTAATTCACCCCTCCACTTT. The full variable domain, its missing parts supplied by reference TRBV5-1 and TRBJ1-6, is KAGVTQTPRYLIKTRGQQVTLSCSPISGHRSVSWYQQTPGQGLQFLFEYFSETQRNKGNFPGRFSGRQFSNSRSEMNVSTLELGDSALYLCASQRTGFNSPLHFGNGTRLTVT.

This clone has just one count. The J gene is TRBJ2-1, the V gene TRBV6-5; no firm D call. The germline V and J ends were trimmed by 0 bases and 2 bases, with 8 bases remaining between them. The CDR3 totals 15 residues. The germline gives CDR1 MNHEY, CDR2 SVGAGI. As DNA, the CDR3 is TGTGCCAGCAGTTACTCGCTATCCGCCTACAATGAGCAGTTCTTC. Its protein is CASSYSLSAYNEQFF.

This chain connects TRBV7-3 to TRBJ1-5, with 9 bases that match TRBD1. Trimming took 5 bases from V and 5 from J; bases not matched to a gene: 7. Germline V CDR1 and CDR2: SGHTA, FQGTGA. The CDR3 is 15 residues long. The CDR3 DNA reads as TGTGCCAGCAGCCGGACAGGGGTTAAAGATCAGCCCCAGCATTTT. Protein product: CASSRTGVKDQPQHF.

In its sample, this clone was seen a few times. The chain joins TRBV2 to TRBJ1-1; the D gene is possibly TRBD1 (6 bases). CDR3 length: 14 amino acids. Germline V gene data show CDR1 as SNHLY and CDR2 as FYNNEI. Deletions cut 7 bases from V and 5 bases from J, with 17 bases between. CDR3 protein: CASNTRGGITEAFF. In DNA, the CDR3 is TGTGCCAGCAACACGAGGGGGGGGATAACTGAAGCTTTCTTT.

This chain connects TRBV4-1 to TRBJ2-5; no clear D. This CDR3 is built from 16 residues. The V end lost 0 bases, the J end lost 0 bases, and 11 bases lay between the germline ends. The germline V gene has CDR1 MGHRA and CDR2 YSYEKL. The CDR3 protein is CASSQDDWADQETQYF. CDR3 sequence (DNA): TGCGCCAGCAGCCAAGATGATTGGGCAGACCAAGAGACCCAGTACTTC.

As DNA, the CDR3 is TGTGCCAGCAGTTACGTCGCTAGCGGAGGTGAGCAGTTCTTC. Encoded protein: CASSYVASGGEQFF. V is TRBV6-5 and J is TRBJ2-1; TRBD2 agrees at 7 bases. Germline lookup yields CDR1 MNHEY and CDR2 SVGAGI. This CDR3 comprises 14 residues. The ends lost 2 bases at V and 9 bases at J; junction bases unmatched: 7.

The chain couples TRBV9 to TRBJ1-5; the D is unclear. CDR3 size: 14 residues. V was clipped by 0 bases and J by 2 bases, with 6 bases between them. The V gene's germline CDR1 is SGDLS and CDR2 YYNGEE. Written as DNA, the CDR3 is TGTGCCAGCAGCGTAGACGGGGGCAATCAGCCCCAGCATTTT. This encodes CASSVDGGNQPQHF.

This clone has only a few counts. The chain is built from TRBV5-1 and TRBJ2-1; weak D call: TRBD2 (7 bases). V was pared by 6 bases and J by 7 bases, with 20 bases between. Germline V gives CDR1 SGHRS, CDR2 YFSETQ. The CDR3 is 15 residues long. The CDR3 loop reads CASTRTASGLNEQFF. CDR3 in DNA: TGCGCCAGCACCCGGACAGCTAGCGGATTGAATGAGCAGTTCTTC.

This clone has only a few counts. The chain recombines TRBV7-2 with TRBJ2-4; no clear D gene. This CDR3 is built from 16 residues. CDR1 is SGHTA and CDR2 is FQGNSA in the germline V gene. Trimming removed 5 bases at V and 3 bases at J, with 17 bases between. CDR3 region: CASSPTTRSVKNIQYF. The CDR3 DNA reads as TGTGCCAGCAGCCCCACGACTCGTTCAGTCAAAAACATTCAGTACTTC.

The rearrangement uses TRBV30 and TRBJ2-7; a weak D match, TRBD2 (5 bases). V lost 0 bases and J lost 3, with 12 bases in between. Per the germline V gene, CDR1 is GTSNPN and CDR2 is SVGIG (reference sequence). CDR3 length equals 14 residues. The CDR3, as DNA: TGTGCCTGGAGTGTGACTCCGGCGGGCTACGAGCAGTACTTC. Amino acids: CAWSVTPAGYEQYF.

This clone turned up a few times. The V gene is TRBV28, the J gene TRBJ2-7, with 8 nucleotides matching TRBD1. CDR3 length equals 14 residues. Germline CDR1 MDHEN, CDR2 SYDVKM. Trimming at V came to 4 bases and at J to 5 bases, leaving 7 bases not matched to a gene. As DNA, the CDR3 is TGTGCCAGCAGTTCTTACAGGGGGAGCGACGAGCAGTACTTC. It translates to CASSSYRGSDEQYF.

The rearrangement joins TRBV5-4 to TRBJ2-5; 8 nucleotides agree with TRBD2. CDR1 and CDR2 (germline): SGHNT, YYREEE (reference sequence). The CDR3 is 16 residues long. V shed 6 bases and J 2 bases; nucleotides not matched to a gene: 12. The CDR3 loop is CASNPPNRGGQETQYF. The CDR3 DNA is TGTGCCAGCAACCCCCCGAATCGGGGGGGGCAAGAGACCCAGTACTTC.

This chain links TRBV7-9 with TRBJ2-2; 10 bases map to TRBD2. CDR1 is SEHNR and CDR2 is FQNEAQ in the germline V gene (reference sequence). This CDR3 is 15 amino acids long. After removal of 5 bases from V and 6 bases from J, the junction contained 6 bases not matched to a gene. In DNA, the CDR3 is TGTGCCAGCAGCCCGACCGGGACTAGCGCCGGGGAGCTGTTTTTT. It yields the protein CASSPTGTSAGELFF.

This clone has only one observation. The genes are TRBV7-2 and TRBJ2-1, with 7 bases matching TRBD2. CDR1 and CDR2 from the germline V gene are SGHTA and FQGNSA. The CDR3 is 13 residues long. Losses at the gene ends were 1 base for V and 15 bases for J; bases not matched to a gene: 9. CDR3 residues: CASSLDGWGGLFF. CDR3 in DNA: TGTGCCAGCAGCTTAGATGGGTGGGGGGGATTGTTCTTC.

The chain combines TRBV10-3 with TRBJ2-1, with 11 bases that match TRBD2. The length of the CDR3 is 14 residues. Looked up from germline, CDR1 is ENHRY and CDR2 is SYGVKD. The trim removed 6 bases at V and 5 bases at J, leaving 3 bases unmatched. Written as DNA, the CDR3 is TGTGCCATCAGACCGGGACTAGCGGACAATGAGCAGTTCTTC. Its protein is CAIRPGLADNEQFF.

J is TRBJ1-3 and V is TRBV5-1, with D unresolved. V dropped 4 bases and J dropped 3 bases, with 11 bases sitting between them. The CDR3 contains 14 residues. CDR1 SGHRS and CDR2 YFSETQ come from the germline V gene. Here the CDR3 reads CASSPHGDGNTIYF. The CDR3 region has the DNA TGCGCCAGCAGCCCCCACGGGGATGGAAACACCATATATTTT.

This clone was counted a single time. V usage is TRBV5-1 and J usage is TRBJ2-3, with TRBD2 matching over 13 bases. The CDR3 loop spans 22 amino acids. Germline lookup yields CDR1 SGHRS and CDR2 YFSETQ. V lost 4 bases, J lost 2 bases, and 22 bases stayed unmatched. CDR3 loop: CASSMILWSGTSGTLNTDTQYF. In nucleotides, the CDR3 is TGCGCCAGCAGCATGATTTTGTGGAGCGGGACTAGCGGGACCTTAAACACAGATACGCAGTATTTT. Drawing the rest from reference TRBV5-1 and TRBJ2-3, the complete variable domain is KAGVTQTPRYLIKTRGQQVTLSCSPISGHRSVSWYQQTPGQGLQFLFEYFSETQRNKGNFPGRFSGRQFSNSRSEMNVSTLELGDSALYLCASSMILWSGTSGTLNTDTQYFGPGTRLTVL.